Presented here are 18 T cell receptor beta chains from one specimen sequenced in a study of blood T cell repertoires in COVID-19. TCRdb's table, derived via immunoSEQ multiplex PCR, lists solely in-frame clones and lacks some. The sample shows some 380,000 clones, nearly 90% of them seen only once. The specimen sequenced was peripheral blood. The receptors were gathered from a young man with active or convalescent COVID-19.

A single count supports this clone. The rearrangement uses TRBV7-2 and TRBJ1-1; 7 bases map to TRBD1. CDR3 length: 12 amino acids. In germline, CDR1 is SGHTA, CDR2 FQGNSA. The V gene end was trimmed by 4 bases and the J gene end by 8 bases; junction bases not matched to a gene: 4. The CDR3 DNA sequence: TGTGCCAGCAGCTCAGGGGGAACCGAAGCTTTCTTT. This codes for CASSSGGTEAFF.

The rearrangement links TRBV19 to TRBJ1-3; D possibly corresponds to TRBD1 (6 bases). The V and J ends lost 3 bases and 4 bases respectively, with 19 bases between them. CDR3 length: 17 amino acids. Germline V CDR1 and CDR2: LNHDA, SQIVND (reference sequence). CDR3 region: CASSIYPRGLDGNTIYF. In nucleotides, the CDR3 is TGTGCCAGTAGTATCTACCCGCGGGGGCTTGACGGAAACACCATATATTTT.

This clone occurred once. This chain connects TRBV7-9 to TRBJ1-1, with 12 bases matching TRBD1. V gave up 1 base and J gave up 7 bases; unmatched junction bases: 7. This CDR3 has 16 residues. Germline lookup yields CDR1 SEHNR and CDR2 FQNEAQ (reference sequence). This CDR3 reads CASSLVLGQGANEAFF. In nucleotides, the CDR3 is TGTGCCAGCAGCTTAGTTCTGGGACAGGGGGCTAATGAAGCTTTCTTT.

The chain recombines TRBV6-5 with TRBJ2-1; D gene uncertain. V was cut by 0 bases and J by 16 bases, with 19 bases left in between. CDR3 length equals 14 residues. The germline gives CDR1 MNHEY, CDR2 SVGAGI. The CDR3 coding sequence is TGTGCCAGCAGTTACTCGACGGCGGAACCCCCTTGTTTCTTC. Translating it yields CASSYSTAEPPCFF.

V gene TRBV5-4 combines with J gene TRBJ1-1; D may be TRBD1 (6 bases). V was clipped by 6 bases and J by 2 bases, with 17 bases between them. Germline CDR1 is SGHNT and CDR2 is YYREEE (reference sequence). This CDR3 is built from 15 residues. The DNA for the CDR3 is TGTGCCAGCACGCCCTGGGGGGGCATCAACACTGAAGCTTTCTTT. Protein: CASTPWGGINTEAFF.

Concerning this clone: The same CDR3 also results from other DNA sequences found in this sample. The chain carries TRBV6-2 or TRBV6-3 and TRBJ2-7; 8 bases agree with TRBD1. Per the germline V gene, CDR1 is MNHEY and CDR2 is SVGEGT. V shed 5 bases and J 6 bases; nucleotides not matched to a gene: 3. This CDR3 comprises 12 residues. Here the CDR3 reads CASSRQGSEQYF. For the CDR3, the DNA is TGTGCCAGCAGTCGACAGGGGAGCGAGCAGTACTTC.

The rearrangement links TRBV2 to TRBJ2-2; possible D gene TRBD2, 6 bases. Looked up from germline, CDR1 is SNHLY and CDR2 is FYNNEI. The CDR3 runs to 15 residues. V lost 1 base and J 5 bases, leaving 11 bases between the germline ends. CDR3 DNA sequence: TGTGCCAGCAGTGAAGACCTGGGGGGAACCGGGGAGCTGTTTTTT. The encoded protein is CASSEDLGGTGELFF.

This chain joins TRBV7-9 and TRBJ2-1; 10 bases are a match to TRBD1. Germline-derived CDR1 and CDR2 are SEHNR and FQNEAQ (reference sequence). V lost 5 bases to trimming and J lost 6 bases; unmatched junction nucleotides: 13. The CDR3 runs 17 residues. The CDR3, as DNA: TGTGCCAGCAGCCCGACTCCGGGACAGGGGACCTTCAATGAGCAGTTCTTC. The encoded protein is CASSPTPGQGTFNEQFF.

Only one count was recorded for this clone. The chain employs TRBV28 and TRBJ1-1; TRBD1 agrees at 7 bases. The CDR3 sequence is 13 residues long. Per the germline V gene, CDR1 is MDHEN and CDR2 is SYDVKM. V lost 9 bases to trimming and J lost 5 bases; unmatched junction nucleotides: 9. CDR3 region: CASTGQPETEAFF. The CDR3 DNA reads as TGTGCCAGTACGGGACAGCCAGAAACTGAAGCTTTCTTT.

The chain has TRBV4-1 and TRBJ1-2; no clear D. V was cut by 0 bases and J by 8 bases, with 16 bases left in between. Germline CDR1 is MGHRA and CDR2 is YSYEKL. The CDR3 is made up of 15 amino acids. The CDR3 sequence is CASSQDSTTPRGYTF. DNA for the CDR3: TGCGCCAGCAGCCAAGACAGCACTACCCCGCGAGGCTACACCTTC.

This clone was picked up one time. The sample has other DNA sequences that encode this CDR3 too. The CDR3 DNA follows: TGTGCCAGCAGTTATATAAGGGGGCTAGGGGATCAGCCCCAGCATTTT. Protein: CASSYIRGLGDQPQHF. The gene calls are TRBV6-5 and TRBJ1-5; 7 bases are a match to TRBD1. The germline V gene has CDR1 MNHEY and CDR2 SVGAGI. The CDR3 totals 16 residues. V lost 3 bases and J lost 5; bases outside the gene matches: 10.

This clone was seen only once. The chain has TRBV28 and TRBJ2-7; D may be TRBD2 (6 bases). The CDR3 is 13 residues long. Germline lookup yields CDR1 MDHEN and CDR2 SYDVKM. The CDR3 loop reads CASGRSSSYEQYF. The CDR3 region has the DNA TGTGCTTCGGGGAGGTCATCCTCCTACGAGCAGTACTTC.

The V and J genes are TRBV9 and TRBJ2-1, with 9 bases that match TRBD2. Germline-derived CDR1 and CDR2 are SGDLS and YYNGEE. The ends lost 3 bases at V and 6 bases at J; junction bases unmatched: 13. This CDR3 contains 17 residues. The CDR3 DNA sequence: TGTGCCAGCAGCGATCCTCGACCGCGGGAGGGCCGCAATGAGCAGTTCTTC. Encoded protein: CASSDPRPREGRNEQFF.

V gene TRBV5-4 combines with J gene TRBJ2-5; perhaps TRBD1 as D (6 bases). Germline V gives CDR1 SGHNT, CDR2 YYREEE (reference sequence). CDR3 size: 15 residues. V was clipped by 0 bases and J by 5 bases, with 14 bases between them. The CDR3 bases are TGTGCCAGCAGCTTGGGGGGCACAGGGTCGGAGACCCAGTACTTC. Its protein is CASSLGGTGSETQYF.

The J gene is TRBJ2-7, the V gene TRBV19; a weak D match, TRBD2 (6 bases). The CDR3 runs 16 residues. Trimming removed 5 bases from V and 1 base from J, with 18 bases in between. Per germline, CDR1 LNHDA and CDR2 SQIVND (reference sequence). CDR3 amino acids: CASSGGIGLRSYEQYF. Written as DNA, the CDR3 is TGTGCCAGTAGTGGGGGGATCGGCTTAAGGTCCTACGAGCAGTACTTC.

This rearrangement joins TRBV6-2 or TRBV6-3 to TRBJ2-7; 11 positions match TRBD1. This CDR3 is 20 amino acids long. V trimming: 0 bases; J trimming: 0 bases; junction bases outside the gene matches: 13. CDR1 and CDR2 from the germline V gene are MNHEY and SVGEGT. The CDR3 is CASSYSGDRGARGRSYEQYF. The CDR3 DNA is TGTGCCAGCAGTTACTCGGGGGACAGGGGGGCCCGGGGCCGCTCCTACGAGCAGTACTTC.

This clone showed up just a few times. The chain has TRBV7-6 and TRBJ1-3; the D gene is possibly TRBD1 (5 bases). Looked up from germline, CDR1 is SGHVS and CDR2 is FNYEAQ. CDR3 length: 15 amino acids. The V end was cut by 4 bases, the J end by 3 bases, with 13 bases between. For the CDR3, the DNA is TGTGCCAGCAGCTCAATGACAGAATATGGAAACACCATATATTTT. Its protein product is CASSSMTEYGNTIYF.

The chain is built from TRBV27 and TRBJ1-5, with D tentatively TRBD1 (5 bases). The CDR3 contains 16 residues. Trimming took off 2 bases at V and 6 bases at J, with 17 bases between the two ends. Germline values: CDR1 MNHEY, CDR2 SMNVEV (reference sequence). The CDR3 DNA follows: TGTGCCAGCAGTTTAATGGTTGGAGGGGAGGTTCAGCCCCAGCATTTT. It translates to CASSLMVGGEVQPQHF.